Listed here are 20 T cell receptor beta chains from one sample, sequenced in a study of shared clonotypes between healthy human individuals. Some clones are missing from TCRdb's copy, which holds only in-frame ones; the method was immunoSEQ multiplex PCR. This sample has more than 200,000 clones; under 80% occur once, and the top ten carry more than 9.5%. Sequenced: memory CD4+ T cells sorted from blood. Specified subset: CD45RA-negative fraction. Receptors originate from a man between 25 and 39 years old in good health.

This chain uses TRBV18 with TRBJ2-7, with TRBD2 matching over 12 bases. The junction had 1 base not matched to a gene; V was cut back by 5 bases and J by 2 bases. The germline V gene has CDR1 KGHSH and CDR2 LQKENI. CDR3 length: 14 residues. The CDR3, as DNA: TGTGCCAGCTCAGGACTAGCGGGAACCTACGAGCAGTACTTC. Protein product: CASSGLAGTYEQYF.

Worth noting for this clone: A much larger clone sits a single nucleotide away, making a read error possible. The genes are TRBV7-6 and TRBJ1-3; D is ambiguous. Per the germline V gene, CDR1 is SGHVS and CDR2 is FNYEAQ. Trimming took off 1 base at V and 0 bases at J, with 4 bases between the two ends. The CDR3 is 14 amino acids. CDR3 coding DNA: TGTGCCAGCAGCTTAGTAGCCTCTGGAAACACCATATATTTT. Encoded protein: CASSLVASGNTIYF.

The chain is built from TRBV4-2 and TRBJ2-7; D is unresolved. Germline CDR1 LGHNA, CDR2 YNFKEQ. The V and J ends lost 0 bases and 2 bases respectively, with 11 bases between them. The CDR3 has 15 residues. The DNA of the CDR3 is TGTGCCAGCAGCCAAGAACCGGACGCTACCTACGAGCAGTACTTC. It codes for CASSQEPDATYEQYF.

This rearrangement joins TRBV7-6 to TRBJ1-5; D is unclear. Trimming left V 4 bases short and J 0 bases short, with 7 bases between. CDR3 length: 14 amino acids. Germline-derived CDR1 and CDR2 are SGHVS and FNYEAQ. The CDR3 here is CASSSSNSNQPQHF. The CDR3 region has the DNA TGTGCCAGCAGCTCAAGCAATAGCAATCAGCCCCAGCATTTT.

This rearrangement joins TRBV7-2 to TRBJ1-2; D gene uncertain. The CDR3 runs to 15 residues. The germline V and J ends were trimmed by 2 bases and 2 bases, with 12 bases remaining between them. CDR1 and CDR2 from the germline V gene are SGHTA and FQGNSA. The CDR3 DNA follows: TGTGCCAGCAGCTTAAAGACTCTCTCCAACTATGGCTACACCTTC. Translated, it gives CASSLKTLSNYGYTF.

V usage is TRBV6-1 and J usage is TRBJ2-4; tentatively, D is TRBD1 (6 bases). The CDR3 has 17 amino acids. V gave up 0 bases and J gave up 0 bases, with 12 bases separating them. Germline loops: CDR1 MNHNS, CDR2 SASEGT. The CDR3, as DNA: TGTGCCAGCAGTGAAGCGGGGACAAGGCTAGCCAAAAACATTCAGTACTTC. The encoded protein is CASSEAGTRLAKNIQYF.

This clone was seen a handful of times. The CDR3 loop reads CASSERSTGRELFF. The CDR3 DNA follows: TGCGCCAGCAGTGAGAGGTCTACCGGCAGGGAGCTGTTTTTT. The chain uses TRBV10-1 and TRBJ2-2; D remains unclear. Germline V gives CDR1 WNHNN, CDR2 SYGVQD (reference sequence). The CDR3 is 14 residues long. Between the trimmed V and J ends, which lost 2 bases and 9 bases, there was a span of 13 bases.

The CDR3 DNA is TGCAGCGGCGGGGTTGGGAATTTCGGCACTGAAGCTTTCTTT. Residues: CSGGVGNFGTEAFF. The gene calls are TRBV29-1 and TRBJ1-1; no clear D. This CDR3 comprises 14 residues. With 7 bases removed from V and 4 bases from J, the gap between germline ends came to 19 bases. The germline CDR1 and CDR2 sequences are SQVTM and ANQGSEA.

This chain links TRBV25-1 with TRBJ1-5; D is possibly TRBD1 (5 bases). Germline lookup yields CDR1 MGHDK and CDR2 SYGVNS. The CDR3 length is 15 residues. V lost 1 base and J 2 bases, leaving 9 bases between the germline ends. DNA for the CDR3: TGTGCCAGCAGTGAATCGGGGCTAGGCAATCAGCCCCAGCATTTT. Translation gives CASSESGLGNQPQHF.

The rearrangement links TRBV27 to TRBJ2-3, with 8 bases lining up with TRBD2. The CDR3 has 17 amino acids. The germline gives CDR1 MNHEY, CDR2 SMNVEV (reference sequence). After removal of 5 bases from V and 0 bases from J, the junction contained 10 bases not matched to a gene. The CDR3 coding sequence is TGTGCCAGCAGTCCACAATTAGCGGGACTTAGCACAGATACGCAGTATTTT. Translated, it gives CASSPQLAGLSTDTQYF.

The count of this clone is one. The chain combines TRBV5-1 with TRBJ2-5, with D hard to call. This CDR3 has 14 amino acids. The germline CDR1 and CDR2 sequences are SGHRS and YFSETQ. The V end lost 4 bases, the J end lost 0 bases, and 10 bases lay between the germline ends. The CDR3 sequence: CASSHGRDQETQYF. The CDR3 nucleotides read TGCGCCAGCAGCCACGGACGGGACCAAGAGACCCAGTACTTC.

This rearrangement joins TRBV30 to TRBJ1-2; 7 bases are shared with TRBD1. V lost 1 base, J lost 13 bases, and 18 bases stayed unmatched. Germline CDR1 is GTSNPN and CDR2 is SVGIG (reference sequence). This CDR3 is 15 amino acids long. The CDR3 loop reads CAWSAQNRGISTLTF. As DNA, the CDR3 is TGTGCCTGGAGTGCACAAAACAGGGGTATTAGCACCCTCACCTTC.

The V and J genes are TRBV5-1 and TRBJ2-5; D call uncertain. The CDR3 is 13 amino acids. CDR1 and CDR2 (germline): SGHRS, YFSETQ. V lost 0 bases and J 1 base, leaving 4 bases between the germline ends. CDR3 in amino acids: CASSLEIQETQYF. DNA for the CDR3: TGCGCCAGCAGCTTGGAAATCCAAGAGACCCAGTACTTC.

The DNA of the CDR3 is TGTGCCAGCAGCCAACTAAGATACACTGAAGCTTTCTTT. It is translated as CASSQLRYTEAFF. The rearrangement joins TRBV4-2 to TRBJ1-1; D uncertain. CDR3 length: 13 amino acids. The V end lost 2 bases, the J end lost 3 bases, and 7 bases lay between the germline ends. The germline CDR1 and CDR2 sequences are LGHNA and YNFKEQ.

This chain connects TRBV28 to TRBJ2-7; weak D call: TRBD2 (6 bases). The germline gives CDR1 MDHEN, CDR2 SYDVKM. V gave up 3 bases and J gave up 3 bases, with 12 bases separating them. The CDR3 contains 14 residues. CDR3 in DNA: TGTGCCAGCAGTTTGCGGGGTATCTTCTACGAGCAGTACTTC. Amino acid sequence: CASSLRGIFYEQYF.

The chain recombines TRBV10-3 with TRBJ1-5; perhaps TRBD1 as D (5 bases). The ends were cut back, 8 bases at V and 9 bases at J, with 20 bases in the middle. CDR1 is ENHRY and CDR2 is SYGVKD in the germline V gene. The CDR3 is made up of 14 amino acids. CDR3 loop: CAIGDPGVVMPQHF. In DNA, the CDR3 is TGTGCCATCGGGGACCCCGGAGTAGTCATGCCCCAGCATTTT.

This chain joins TRBV2 and TRBJ2-5; D unclear. Deletions cut 1 base from V and 5 bases from J, with 8 bases between. This CDR3 has 13 residues. Germline CDR1 reads SNHLY; CDR2 reads FYNNEI. CDR3 DNA sequence: TGTGCCAGCAGTGAAGACTACTCGGAGACCCAGTACTTC. Encoded protein: CASSEDYSETQYF.

The chain is built from TRBV11-2 and TRBJ1-1; 9 bases match TRBD1. With 5 bases clipped from V and 6 bases from J, the junction kept 4 bases outside the gene matches. The germline gives CDR1 SGHAT, CDR2 FQNNGV. The CDR3 extends over 13 amino acids. The CDR3: CASSADRGPEAFF. CDR3 DNA sequence: TGTGCCAGCAGCGCGGACAGGGGTCCTGAAGCTTTCTTT.

The rearrangement uses TRBV11-2 and TRBJ2-5; the D gene is possibly TRBD1 (7 bases). Trimming removed 7 bases at V and 4 bases at J, with 13 bases between. The CDR3 totals 13 residues. Germline V gene lookup returns CDR1 SGHAT and CDR2 FQNNGV. The CDR3 nucleotides are TGTGCCAGCAATGGGCAGGGGGGAGAGACCCAGTACTTC. This encodes CASNGQGGETQYF.

The rearrangement joins TRBV5-8 to TRBJ2-7; D is undetermined. Germline CDR1 is SGHTS and CDR2 is YDEGEE. CDR3 size: 12 residues. Deletions cut 2 bases from V and 6 bases from J, with 9 bases between. CDR3 region: CASSLPPLEQYF. The CDR3 DNA sequence: TGTGCCAGCAGCTTACCCCCTCTCGAGCAGTACTTC.